This TCR beta chain was captured in a study of T cell responses to AZD1222 COVID-19 vaccine. Study information: The study pooled second doses at about 4 or about 12 weeks.

Clones were read by immunoSEQ multiplex PCR, and TCRdb kept only the in-frame ones, dropping some. The repertoire includes some 100,000 clones, approximately 87% of them detected once, and approximately 12% sits in the top ten. Study results and limitations: Most donors were white British and more were female, and clonal diversity was possibly underestimated. Sampling that yielded the repertoires occurred only after the peak T cell response. Of the AZD1222 recipients, only five to seven were seropositive at baseline.

After removal of 4 bases from V and 6 bases from J, the junction contained 5 bases not matched to a gene. Germline V gene data show CDR1 as SGHAT and CDR2 as FQNNGV. This CDR3 has 13 residues. For this clone: Antigen unknown.

The sequenced sample was peripheral blood, obtained on day 0 of AZD1222 vaccination. The receptor was isolated from an adult in good health. V usage is TRBV11-2 and J usage is TRBJ1-2; 7 bases line up with TRBD1. The CDR3 loop is CASSSDRANGYTF. CDR3 bases: TGTGCCAGCAGCTCCGACAGGGCAAATGGCTACACCTTC.